This TCR beta chain appears in the sequencing data of a study of blood T cell repertoires in COVID-19. Study information: The United States, Italy and Spain provided the acute and convalescent COVID-19 samples. T cells, B-cell-depleted T cells, or PBMCs supplied cDNA or gDNA.

Original processing methods: Amplification of reference gene primers was used by the study to estimate nucleated cell counts. Here immunoSEQ multiplex PCR was the method, and the copy in TCRdb shows in-frame clones only, minus some. The V and J calls and clone size are taken from that table; D and trimming were inferred from the DNA. Of 20,000 to 25,000 clones in the sample, roughly nine tenths are singletons; the top ten hold about 8%. Germline CDR1 MDHEN, CDR2 SYDVKM. The CDR3 consists of 11 residues. With 5 bases removed from V and 7 bases from J, the gap between germline ends came to 8 bases. This clonotype originated in a human donor in a cohort sampled during active COVID-19. Sequencing was carried out using peripheral blood. This sequence joins TRBV28 and TRBJ1-2, with a weak D call TRBD1 (6 bases). CDR3 in amino acids: CASSPDSGYTF. In nucleotides, the CDR3 is TGTGCCAGCAGTCCGGACAGTGGCTACACCTTC.